A selection of T cell receptor beta chains follows, all from one sample in a study of blood T cell repertoires in COVID-19. Sequencing used immunoSEQ multiplex PCR; TCRdb keeps in-frame clones, though not all of them. The sample records about 440,000 clones, about nine tenths being singletons. Sequencing input: peripheral blood. Receptor source: a woman between 50 and 59 years old with COVID-19, enrolled during active disease. CDR3s include the opening cysteine and the closing phenylalanine or tryptophan. A D gene is named only where the DNA matches it firmly. Expanded clones get a size class; other rows say once, few or many, or leave the size out.

cdr3_nt,cdr3_aa,clone_size,v_call,j_call,d_call
TGCGCCAGCAGCCAAGTCTTAAGGGGGGGGCGCACAGATACGCAGTATTTT,CASSQVLRGGRTDTQYF,-,TRBV4-1,TRBJ2-3,-
TGTGCCAGCAGTTACTCCCCTTATCGGGAGTACGAGCAGTACTTC,CASSYSPYREYEQYF,-,TRBV6-5,TRBJ2-7,-
TGTGCCAGCAGCTTCGGACAGGGGGGGCCCTACGAGCAGTACTTC,CASSFGQGGPYEQYF,-,TRBV7-6,TRBJ2-7,TRBD1
TGTGCCAGCAGTGAGGGGACACATAGGGGCACTGAAGCTTTCTTT,CASSEGTHRGTEAFF,-,TRBV2,TRBJ1-1,-
TGTGTCACTACCCCAGGGCTTAGCACAGATACGCAGTATTTT,CVTTPGLSTDTQYF,-,TRBV2,TRBJ2-3,-
TGTGCCACCGAGGGACTAGGGAAAGGGAGCTCCTACAATGAGCAGTTCTTC,CATEGLGKGSSYNEQFF,-,TRBV6-4,TRBJ2-1,TRBD2
TGCAGTGCTAGTGGCGCGGGATACCAAGAGACCCAGTACTTC,CSASGAGYQETQYF,-,TRBV20-1,TRBJ2-5,-
TGTGCCAGCAGCCAACCGGGACAGGGGGTCGCTGAAGCTTTCTTT,CASSQPGQGVAEAFF,-,TRBV4-2,TRBJ1-1,TRBD1
TGTGCCATCAGTGAGTCCGGGACAAGCTACGAGCAGTACTTC,CAISESGTSYEQYF,-,TRBV10-3,TRBJ2-7,-
TGTGCCAGCAGTCGTGGACAGTCCCCCTACAATGAGCAGTTCTTC,CASSRGQSPYNEQFF,-,TRBV9,TRBJ2-1,-
TGTGCCAGCAGCCCTTCCTTGGGGGCCGACACTGAAGCTTTCTTT,CASSPSLGADTEAFF,-,TRBV5-5,TRBJ1-1,-
TGTGCCAGCAGCGCGGTAGGAGGGCGGTCCTCCTACAATGAGCAGTTCTTC,CASSAVGGRSSYNEQFF,few,TRBV9,TRBJ2-1,-
TGTGCCAGCAGTGAAGATCCTAGGCCTTTAGAGACCCAGTACTTC,CASSEDPRPLETQYF,few,TRBV6-1,TRBJ2-5,-
TGCGCCAGCAGCAAGGGACAGGGGGCGCAAAGGGAGACCCAGTACTTC,CASSKGQGAQRETQYF,few,TRBV5-1,TRBJ2-5,TRBD1
TGTGCCACCAGTGACCCCTCGGGCGGGAAAGCTTTCTTT,CATSDPSGGKAFF,once,TRBV24-1,TRBJ1-1,-
TGTGCCAGCAGTCTAGACAGGGGGTGGCACGAGCAGTACTTC,CASSLDRGWHEQYF,-,TRBV6-5,TRBJ2-7,TRBD1
TGTGCCAGCAGCACAATGGCAGGGGTTGGGACTGAAGCTTTCTTT,CASSTMAGVGTEAFF,-,TRBV28,TRBJ1-1,-
TGTGCCAGCAGTTTAGAGACTTTGGGTGGCTACACCTTC,CASSLETLGGYTF,-,TRBV12-3/TRBV12-4,TRBJ1-2,-
TGTGCCAGCTCACCGGGGCAGGGGTCCGGAAACACCATATATTTT,CASSPGQGSGNTIYF,-,TRBV18,TRBJ1-3,-
TGTGCCAGTAGTGCCCGCCCGAGCGGAGCTTTCTTT,CASSARPSGAFF,-,TRBV19,TRBJ1-1,-
TGCGCCAGCAGCCCAACACATAGGGACTACACCGCTACTTATACGCAGTATTTT,CASSPTHRDYTATYTQYF,-,TRBV4-1,TRBJ2-3,TRBD2
TGTGCCAGTAGTGCCTGGACAGGGTTGCCTGGCTACACCTTC,CASSAWTGLPGYTF,once,TRBV19,TRBJ1-2,TRBD1
TGTGCCTGGAGGGGAGGGGGAACAGATACGCAGTATTTT,CAWRGGGTDTQYF,once,TRBV30,TRBJ2-3,-
TGTGCCAGCAGCGTAGACGGGGAGTGGGCCTACGAGCAGTACTTC,CASSVDGEWAYEQYF,-,TRBV9,TRBJ2-7,-
TGTGCCAGCAGCTTGGTACAGGGCTTCGACGAGCAGTACTTC,CASSLVQGFDEQYF,-,TRBV5-6,TRBJ2-7,-